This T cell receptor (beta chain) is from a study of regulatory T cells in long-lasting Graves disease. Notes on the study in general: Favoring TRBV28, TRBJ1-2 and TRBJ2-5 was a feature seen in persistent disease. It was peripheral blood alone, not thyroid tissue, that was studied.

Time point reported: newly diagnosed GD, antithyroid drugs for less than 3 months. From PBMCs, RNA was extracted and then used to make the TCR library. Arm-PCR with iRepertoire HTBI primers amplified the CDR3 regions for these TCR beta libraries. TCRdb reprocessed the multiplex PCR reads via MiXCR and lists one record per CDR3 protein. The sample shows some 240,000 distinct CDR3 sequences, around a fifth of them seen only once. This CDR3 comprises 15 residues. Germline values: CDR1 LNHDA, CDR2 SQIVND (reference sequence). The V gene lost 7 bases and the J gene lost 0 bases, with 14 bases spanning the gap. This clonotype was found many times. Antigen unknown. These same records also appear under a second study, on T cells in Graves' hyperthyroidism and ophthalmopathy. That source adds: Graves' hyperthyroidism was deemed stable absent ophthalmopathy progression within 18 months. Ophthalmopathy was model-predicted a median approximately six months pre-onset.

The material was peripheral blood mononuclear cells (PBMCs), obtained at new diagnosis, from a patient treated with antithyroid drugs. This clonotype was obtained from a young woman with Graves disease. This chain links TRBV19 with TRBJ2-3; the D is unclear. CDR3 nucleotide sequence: TGTGCCAGTATGGGTCGGCCCTCTAGCACAGATACGCAGTATTTT. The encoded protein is CASMGRPSSTDTQYF.